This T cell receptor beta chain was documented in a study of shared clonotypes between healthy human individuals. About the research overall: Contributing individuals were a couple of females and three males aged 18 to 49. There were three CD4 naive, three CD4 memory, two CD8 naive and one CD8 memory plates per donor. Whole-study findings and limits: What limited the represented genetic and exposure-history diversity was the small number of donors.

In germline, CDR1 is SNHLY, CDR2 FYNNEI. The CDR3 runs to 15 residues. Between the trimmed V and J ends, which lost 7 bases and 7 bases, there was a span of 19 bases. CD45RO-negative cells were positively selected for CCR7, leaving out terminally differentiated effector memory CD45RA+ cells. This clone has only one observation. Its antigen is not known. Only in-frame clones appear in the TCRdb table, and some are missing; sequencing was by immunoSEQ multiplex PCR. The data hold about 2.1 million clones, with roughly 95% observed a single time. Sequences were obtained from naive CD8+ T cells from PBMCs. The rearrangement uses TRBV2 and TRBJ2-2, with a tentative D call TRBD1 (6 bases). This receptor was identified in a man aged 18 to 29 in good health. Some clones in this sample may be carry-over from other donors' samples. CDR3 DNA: TGTGCCAGCATCCCCTCAGGGGTTTTCGGCGGGGAGCTGTTTTTT. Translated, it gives CASIPSGVFGGELFF.